A selection of T cell receptor beta chains follows, all from one sample in a study of blood T cells in healthy people across ages. Each CDR3 protein is one row after TCRdb ran MiXCR on the 5' RACE reads. The sample includes around 800,000 distinct CDR3 sequences, approximately 59% of them seen just once. Material: blood. Every receptor here comes from a young man in good health. CDR3s include the opening cysteine and the closing phenylalanine or tryptophan. Fields, in order: J gene, clone size, V gene, D gene, CDR3 DNA, CDR3 protein. D genes are given only for firm matches. Size values are once, few and many counts, or a class for expanded clones, and some rows have none.

>TRBJ2-3|few|TRBV20-1|TRBD2
TGCAGTGCTGCGACTAGCGGGAACACAGATACGCAGTATTTT
CSAATSGNTDTQYF
>TRBJ2-7|many|TRBV5-1|NA
TGCGCCAGCAGCGTGGTTCCTCAGACCGAGCAGTACTTC
CASSVVPQTEQYF
>TRBJ2-3|NA|TRBV5-1|NA
TGCGCCAGCAGCCCCTCGGTAGGGGCCGTCACAGATACGCAGTATTTT
CASSPSVGAVTDTQYF
>TRBJ2-1|once|TRBV5-1|NA
TGCGCCAGCAGCTTGGGGCAGGAGTTCTACAATGAGCAGTTCTTC
CASSLGQEFYNEQFF
>TRBJ1-1|few|TRBV20-1|TRBD1
TGCAGTGCATACGCAGGGGGCGTGAACACTGAAGCTTTCTTT
CSAYAGGVNTEAFF
>TRBJ1-1|NA|TRBV28|NA
TGTGCCAGCAGTTTATTAACAGCGGGTATGAACACTGAAGCTTTCTTT
CASSLLTAGMNTEAFF
>TRBJ2-1|NA|TRBV20-1|NA
TGCAGTGCTGGAGATCAGACAGCCTACAATGAGCAGTTCTTC
CSAGDQTAYNEQFF
>TRBJ2-4|once|TRBV27|NA
TGTGCCAGCAGCTTCTGGCCGATAGCCAAAAACATTCAGTACTTC
CASSFWPIAKNIQYF
>TRBJ1-5|once|TRBV20-1|TRBD1
TGCAGTGCCCTAACAGGGGAGGGACAGCCCCAGCATTTT
CSALTGEGQPQHF
>TRBJ1-6|NA|TRBV6-4|TRBD1
TGTGCCAGCAGTGACTCGATCGGGGCAGGGGGTCGTTCACCCCTCCACTTT
CASSDSIGAGGRSPLHF
>TRBJ2-2|NA|TRBV10-3|TRBD2
TGTGCCATCAGCAATAGCGGGGGGAACACCGGGGAGCTGTTTTTT
CAISNSGGNTGELFF
>TRBJ2-7|few|TRBV27|NA
TGTGCCAGCAGTCTCCAACGACAGGCCACCTACGAGCAGTACTTC
CASSLQRQATYEQYF
>TRBJ2-4|NA|TRBV7-2|NA
TGTGCCAGCAGCTTAGTTTCAGGCCAGAAAGAAAACATTCAGTACTTC
CASSLVSGQKENIQYF
>TRBJ2-5|NA|TRBV7-2|NA
TGTGCCAGCAGCCGAGCCGGGCTCCAAGAGACCCAGTACTTC
CASSRAGLQETQYF
>TRBJ2-1|NA|TRBV4-3|TRBD2
TGCGCCAGCAGCCAGACTGGGACTAGCTCGATCCTATCAAGTGAGCAGTTCTTC
CASSQTGTSSILSSEQFF
>TRBJ1-1|NA|TRBV7-2|NA
TGTGCCAGCAGCTCAATAAGGAACACTGAAGCTTTCTTT
CASSSIRNTEAFF
>TRBJ2-6|NA|TRBV9|NA
TGTGCCAGCAGCGCAAGCGGCGGTCAAGGTGGGGCCAACGTCCTGACTTTC
CASSASGGQGGANVLTF
>TRBJ2-1|NA|TRBV5-1|TRBD1
TGCGCCAGCGGGTACAGCATACGGGCAGGGGGTGATGAGCAGTTCTTC
CASGYSIRAGGDEQFF
>TRBJ2-3|NA|TRBV7-9|NA
TGCGCCAGCAGCTTCGATATGGATACGCAGTATTTT
CASSFDMDTQYF
>TRBJ2-5|NA|TRBV14|TRBD2
TGTGCCAGCAGCGCGGGGACTAGCTTCATTGAGACCCAGTACTTC
CASSAGTSFIETQYF
>TRBJ2-3|NA|TRBV29-1|NA
TGCAGCCTGCGGGGGCTCCTCACAGATACGCAGTATTTT
CSLRGLLTDTQYF
>TRBJ2-7|once|TRBV6-2/TRBV6-3|TRBD1
TGTGCCGGCAAAGGGGACAGGGACTCTTACGAGCAGTACTTC
CAGKGDRDSYEQYF
>TRBJ2-5|NA|TRBV27|NA
TGTGCCAGCAGCCATGGGGATTCGATACAAGAGACCCAGTACTTC
CASSHGDSIQETQYF
>TRBJ1-4|once|TRBV4-3|NA
TGCGCCAGCAGCCAAGATCGCCAAGGAAATAATGAAAAACTGTTTTTT
CASSQDRQGNNEKLFF
>TRBJ2-3|NA|TRBV4-1|TRBD1
TGCGCCAGCAGCCAAGGCATAGGGGGCTCAGATACGCAGTATTTT
CASSQGIGGSDTQYF
>TRBJ2-5|few|TRBV11-3|TRBD2
TGTGCCAGCAGCTTAGGCGGGGGTGGCGCTGAGACCCAGTACTTC
CASSLGGGGAETQYF
>TRBJ2-3|NA|TRBV2|NA
TGTGCCAGCAAAGTATACCCCGAAGATACGCAGTATTTT
CASKVYPEDTQYF
>TRBJ2-7|NA|TRBV10-3|NA
TGTGCCATCAGTGAGGGACAGACCGACGAGCAGTACTTC
CAISEGQTDEQYF
>TRBJ1-2|few|TRBV6-6|TRBD1
TGTGCCAGCAGTTACCTCACAGGGGGTGGCTATGGCTACACCTTC
CASSYLTGGGYGYTF
>TRBJ2-1|NA|TRBV29-1|NA
TGCAGCGTTGAAGATGGCAGGGCTGGGATCTACAATGAGCAGTTCTTC
CSVEDGRAGIYNEQFF
>TRBJ2-1|NA|TRBV20-1|TRBD1
TGCAGTGCTAGAGATCCCGCAGGGGGCTTCCAAGAGACCCAGTTCTTC
CSARDPAGGFQETQFF
>TRBJ2-7|NA|TRBV6-2/TRBV6-3|TRBD1
TGTGCCAGCATCGGCCTCGAATTCACCGGGACAGGGGTGGGCTACGAGCAGTACTTC
CASIGLEFTGTGVGYEQYF
>TRBJ2-5|few|TRBV7-2|TRBD1
TGTGCCAGCAGCTTAGGGGACAGAAGGCGGACCCAGTACTTC
CASSLGDRRRTQYF
>TRBJ2-7|few|TRBV7-2|NA
TGTGCCAGCACTACACCGGGACCGCCCTACGAGCAGTACTTC
CASTTPGPPYEQYF
>TRBJ2-7|NA|TRBV9|TRBD1
TGTGCCAGCAGCGTAGCGGAAGGACAGGGGGCTGGAGAGCAGTACTTC
CASSVAEGQGAGEQYF
>TRBJ2-2|NA|TRBV20-1|TRBD1
TGCAGTGCCTCAATGACAGGGAAGAACACCGGGGAGCTGTTTTTT
CSASMTGKNTGELFF
>TRBJ1-2|many|TRBV4-3|NA
TGCGCCAGCAGCTTCCAGGGAGGCAACTATGGCTACACCTTC
CASSFQGGNYGYTF
>TRBJ1-2|NA|TRBV3-1|NA
TGTGCCAGCAGCCCAGACCCGTGGTCCTATGGCTACACCTTC
CASSPDPWSYGYTF
>TRBJ1-1|few|TRBV15|NA
TGTGCCACCAGCAGAGGTTCAGGGATAACTGAAGCTTTCTTT
CATSRGSGITEAFF
>TRBJ1-2|few|TRBV9|NA
TGTGCCAGCAGCGGGGGCTGGGGGGCGTCCAACTATGGCTACACCTTC
CASSGGWGASNYGYTF
>TRBJ1-6|NA|TRBV25-1|TRBD1
TGTGCCAGCACTACAGGGGTGAGATCACCCCTCCACTTT
CASTTGVRSPLHF
>TRBJ2-3|once|TRBV20-1|NA
TGCAGTGCTGCGACTAGTCGAGATACGCAGTATTTT
CSAATSRDTQYF
>TRBJ2-5|few|TRBV15|NA
TGTGCCACCAGCAGACTAGGTCAAGAGACCCAGTACTTC
CATSRLGQETQYF
>TRBJ1-6|many|TRBV7-8|NA
TGTGCCAGCAGCTTAGGAATCGGGGGGCGTAATAATTCACCCCTCCACTTT
CASSLGIGGRNNSPLHF
>TRBJ2-3|NA|TRBV12-3/TRBV12-4|NA
TGTGCCAGCAGTCCTTGGGAGGGCACAGATACGCAGTATTTT
CASSPWEGTDTQYF
>TRBJ2-1|few|TRBV20-1|TRBD2
TGCAGTGCTCGGATTATAGCGGGGGGTTACAATGAGCAGTTCTTC
CSARIIAGGYNEQFF
>TRBJ2-7|NA|TRBV7-9|NA
TGTGCCAGCAGCTTAGTTGGAGTCTTCGAGCAGTACTTC
CASSLVGVFEQYF
>TRBJ1-2|NA|TRBV29-1|NA
TGCAGCGTTGTGTTCGGGTCTAACTATGGCTACACCTTC
CSVVFGSNYGYTF